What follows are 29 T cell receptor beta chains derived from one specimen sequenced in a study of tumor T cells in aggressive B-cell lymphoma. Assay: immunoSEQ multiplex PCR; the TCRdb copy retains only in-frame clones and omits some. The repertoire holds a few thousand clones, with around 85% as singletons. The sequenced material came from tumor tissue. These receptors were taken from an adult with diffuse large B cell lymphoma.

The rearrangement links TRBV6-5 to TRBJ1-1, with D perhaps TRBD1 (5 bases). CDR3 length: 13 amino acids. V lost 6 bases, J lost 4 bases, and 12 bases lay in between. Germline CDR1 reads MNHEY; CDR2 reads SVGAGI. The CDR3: CASRRGGGTEAFF. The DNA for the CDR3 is TGTGCCAGCAGGAGGGGCGGGGGCACTGAAGCTTTCTTT.

This CDR3 is CATSREGVYNEQFF. Written as DNA, the CDR3 is TGTGCCACCAGCAGAGAAGGAGTCTACAATGAGCAGTTCTTC. V and J are TRBV15 and TRBJ2-1; D ambiguous. The CDR3 runs 14 residues. The ends were cut back, 0 bases at V and 3 bases at J, with 6 bases in the middle. The germline V gene has CDR1 LNHNV and CDR2 YYDKDF (reference sequence).

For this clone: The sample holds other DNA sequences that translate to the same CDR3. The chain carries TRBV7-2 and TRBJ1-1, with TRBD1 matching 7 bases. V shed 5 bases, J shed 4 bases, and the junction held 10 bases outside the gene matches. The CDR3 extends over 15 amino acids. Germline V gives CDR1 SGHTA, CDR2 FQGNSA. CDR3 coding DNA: TGTGCCAGCAGCAAAATTAACAGGGGAGGCACTGAAGCTTTCTTT. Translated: CASSKINRGGTEAFF.

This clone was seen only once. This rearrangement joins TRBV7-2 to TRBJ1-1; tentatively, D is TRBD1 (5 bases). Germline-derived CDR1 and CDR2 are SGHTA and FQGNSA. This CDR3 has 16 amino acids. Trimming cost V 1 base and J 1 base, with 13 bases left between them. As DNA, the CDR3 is TGTGCCAGCAGCTTAGAGGCAGGGTTGCAGAACACTGAAGCTTTCTTT. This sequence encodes CASSLEAGLQNTEAFF.

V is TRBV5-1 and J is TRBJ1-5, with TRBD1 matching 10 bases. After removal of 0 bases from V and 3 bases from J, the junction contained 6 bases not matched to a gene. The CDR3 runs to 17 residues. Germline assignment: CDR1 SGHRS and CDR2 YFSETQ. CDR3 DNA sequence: TGCGCCAGCAGCTTGGGAGCGGGACAGGGGATCAATCAGCCCCAGCATTTT. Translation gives CASSLGAGQGINQPQHF.

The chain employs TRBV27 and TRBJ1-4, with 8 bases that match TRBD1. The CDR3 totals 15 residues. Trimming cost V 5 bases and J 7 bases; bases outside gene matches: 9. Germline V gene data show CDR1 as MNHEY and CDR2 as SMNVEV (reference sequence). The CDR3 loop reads CASSPQGARSEKLFF. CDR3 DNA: TGTGCCAGCAGTCCCCAGGGGGCACGGAGTGAAAAACTGTTTTTT.

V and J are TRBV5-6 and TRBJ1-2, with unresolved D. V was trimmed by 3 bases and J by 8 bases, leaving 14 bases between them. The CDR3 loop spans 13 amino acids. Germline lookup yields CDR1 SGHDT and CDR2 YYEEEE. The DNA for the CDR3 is TGTGCCAGCAGCTCCAAAGCTTCGGGGGGCTACACCTTC. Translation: CASSSKASGGYTF.

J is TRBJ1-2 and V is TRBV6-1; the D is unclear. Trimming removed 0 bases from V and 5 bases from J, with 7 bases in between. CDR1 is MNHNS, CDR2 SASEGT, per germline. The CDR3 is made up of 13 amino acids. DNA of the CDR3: TGTGCCAGCAGTGAAGCCTACCTATATGGCTACACCTTC. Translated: CASSEAYLYGYTF.

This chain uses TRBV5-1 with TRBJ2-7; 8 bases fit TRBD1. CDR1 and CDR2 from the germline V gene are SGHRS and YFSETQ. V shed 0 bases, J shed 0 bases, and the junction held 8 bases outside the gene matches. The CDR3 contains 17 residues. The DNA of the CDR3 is TGCGCCAGCAGCTTGGGGCCAGGGGGCAGTAGCTCCTACGAGCAGTACTTC. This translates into CASSLGPGGSSSYEQYF.

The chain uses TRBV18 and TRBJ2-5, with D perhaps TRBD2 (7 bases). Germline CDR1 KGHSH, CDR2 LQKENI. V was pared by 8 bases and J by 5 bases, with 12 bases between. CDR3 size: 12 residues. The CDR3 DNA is TGTGCCAGCACATGGGGGGGCGAGACCCAGTACTTC. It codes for CASTWGGETQYF.

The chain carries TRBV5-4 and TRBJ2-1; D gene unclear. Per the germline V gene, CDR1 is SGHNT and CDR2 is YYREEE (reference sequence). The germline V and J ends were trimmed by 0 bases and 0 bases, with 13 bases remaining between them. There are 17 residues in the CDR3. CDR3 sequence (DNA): TGTGCCAGCAGCTTGGATTACAGTGCGAGCTCCTACAATGAGCAGTTCTTC. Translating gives CASSLDYSASSYNEQFF.

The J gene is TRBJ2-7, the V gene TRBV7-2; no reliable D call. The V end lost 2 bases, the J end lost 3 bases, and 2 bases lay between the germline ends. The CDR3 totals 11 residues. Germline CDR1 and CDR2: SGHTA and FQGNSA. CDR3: CASSLYYEQYF. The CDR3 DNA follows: TGTGCCAGCAGCTTATACTACGAGCAGTACTTC.

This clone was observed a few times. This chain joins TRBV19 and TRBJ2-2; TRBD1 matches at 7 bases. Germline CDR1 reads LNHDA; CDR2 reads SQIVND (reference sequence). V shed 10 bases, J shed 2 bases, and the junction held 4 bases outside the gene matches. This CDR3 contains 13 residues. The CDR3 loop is CATRDSNTGELFF. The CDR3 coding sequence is TGTGCCACCCGGGACAGCAACACCGGGGAGCTGTTTTTT.

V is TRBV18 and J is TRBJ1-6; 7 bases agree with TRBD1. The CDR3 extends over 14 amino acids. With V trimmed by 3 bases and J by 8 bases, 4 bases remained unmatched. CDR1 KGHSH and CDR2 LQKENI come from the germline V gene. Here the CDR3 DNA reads TGTGCCAGCTCACCCAGGGGGAAGGATTCACCCCTCCACTTT. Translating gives CASSPRGKDSPLHF.

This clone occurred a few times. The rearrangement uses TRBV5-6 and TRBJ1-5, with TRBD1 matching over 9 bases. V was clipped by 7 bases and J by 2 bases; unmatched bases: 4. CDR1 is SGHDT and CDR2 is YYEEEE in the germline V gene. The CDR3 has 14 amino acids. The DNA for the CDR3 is TGTGCCAGCCATACAGGGGGCGGCAATCAGCCCCAGCATTTT. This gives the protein CASHTGGGNQPQHF.

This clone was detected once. CDR3 DNA: TGTGCCACCCCCGGGACAGAGGATGCCTACGAGCAGTACTTC. It is translated as CATPGTEDAYEQYF. V is TRBV6-4 and J is TRBJ2-7, with TRBD1 matching 7 bases. Germline assignment: CDR1 MRHNA and CDR2 SNTAGT. The trim removed 10 bases at V and 2 bases at J, leaving 11 bases unmatched. The CDR3 spans 14 residues.

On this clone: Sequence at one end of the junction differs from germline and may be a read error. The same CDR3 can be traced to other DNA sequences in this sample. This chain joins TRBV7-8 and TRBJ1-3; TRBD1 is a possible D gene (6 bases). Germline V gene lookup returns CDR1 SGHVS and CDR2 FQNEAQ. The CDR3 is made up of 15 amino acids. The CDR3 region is CASSLPGVAGNTIYF. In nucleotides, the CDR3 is TGCGCCAGCAGCTTACCAGGGGTAGCTGGAAACACCATATATTTT.

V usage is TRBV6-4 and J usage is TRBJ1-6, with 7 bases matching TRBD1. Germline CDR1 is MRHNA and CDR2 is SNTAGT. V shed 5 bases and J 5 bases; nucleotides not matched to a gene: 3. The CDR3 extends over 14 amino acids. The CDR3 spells CASSTGTDNSPLHF. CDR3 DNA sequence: TGTGCCAGCAGTACCGGGACAGATAATTCACCCCTCCACTTT.

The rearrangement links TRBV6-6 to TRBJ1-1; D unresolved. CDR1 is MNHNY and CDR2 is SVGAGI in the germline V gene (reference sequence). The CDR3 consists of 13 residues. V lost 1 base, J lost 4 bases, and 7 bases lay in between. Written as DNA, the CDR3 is TGTGCCAGCAGTTACTATTCTCCCACTGAAGCTTTCTTT. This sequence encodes CASSYYSPTEAFF.

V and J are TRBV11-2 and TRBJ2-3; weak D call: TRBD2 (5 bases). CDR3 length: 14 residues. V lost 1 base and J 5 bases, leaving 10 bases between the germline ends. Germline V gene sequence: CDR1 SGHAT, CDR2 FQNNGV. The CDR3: CASSLAGGGDTQYF. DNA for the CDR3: TGTGCCAGCAGCTTAGCCGGCGGAGGAGATACGCAGTATTTT.

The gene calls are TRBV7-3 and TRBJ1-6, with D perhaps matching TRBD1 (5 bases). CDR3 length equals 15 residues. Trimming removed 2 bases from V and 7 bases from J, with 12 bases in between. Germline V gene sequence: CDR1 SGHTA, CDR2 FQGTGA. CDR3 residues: CASSLGGTRNSPLHF. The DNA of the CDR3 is TGTGCCAGCAGCTTAGGGGGGACGAGGAATTCACCCCTCCACTTT. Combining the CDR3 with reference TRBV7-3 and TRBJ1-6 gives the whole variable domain GAGVSQTPSNKVTEKGKYVELRCDPISGHTALYWYRQSLGQGPEFLIYFQGTGAADDSGLPNDRFFAVRPEGSVSTLKIQRTERGDSAVYLCASSLGGTRNSPLHFGNGTRLTVT.

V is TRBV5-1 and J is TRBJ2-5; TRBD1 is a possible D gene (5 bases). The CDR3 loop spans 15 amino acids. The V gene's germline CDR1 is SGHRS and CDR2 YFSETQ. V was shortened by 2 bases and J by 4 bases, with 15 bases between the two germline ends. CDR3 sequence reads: CASSLTTARLETQYF. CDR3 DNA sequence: TGCGCCAGCAGCTTAACGACAGCCCGTTTAGAGACCCAGTACTTC.

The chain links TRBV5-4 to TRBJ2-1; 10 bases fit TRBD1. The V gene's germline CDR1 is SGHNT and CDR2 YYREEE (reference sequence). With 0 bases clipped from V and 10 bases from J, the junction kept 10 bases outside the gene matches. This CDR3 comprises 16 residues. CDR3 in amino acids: CASSLGGTGVQSEQFF. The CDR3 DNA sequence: TGTGCCAGCAGCTTGGGCGGGACAGGGGTACAATCGGAGCAGTTCTTC.

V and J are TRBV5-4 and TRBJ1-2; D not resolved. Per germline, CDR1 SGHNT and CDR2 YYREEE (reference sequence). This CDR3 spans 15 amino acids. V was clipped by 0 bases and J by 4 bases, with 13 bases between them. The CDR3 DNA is TGTGCCAGCAGCTTGGCCGTGAGAGGGAGCTATGGCTACACCTTC. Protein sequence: CASSLAVRGSYGYTF.

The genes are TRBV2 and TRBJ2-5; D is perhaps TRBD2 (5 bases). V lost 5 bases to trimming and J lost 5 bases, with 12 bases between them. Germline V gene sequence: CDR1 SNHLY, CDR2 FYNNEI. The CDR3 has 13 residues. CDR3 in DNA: TGTGCCAGCAGTAGAGGACTCAGGGAGACCCAGTACTTC. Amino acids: CASSRGLRETQYF.

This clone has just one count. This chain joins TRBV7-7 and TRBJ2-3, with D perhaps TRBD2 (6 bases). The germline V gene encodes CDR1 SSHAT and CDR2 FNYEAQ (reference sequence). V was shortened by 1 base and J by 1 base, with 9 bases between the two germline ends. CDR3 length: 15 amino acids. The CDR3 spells CASSLGSGGTDTQYF. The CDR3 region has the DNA TGTGCCAGCAGCTTAGGGTCGGGAGGCACAGATACGCAGTATTTT.

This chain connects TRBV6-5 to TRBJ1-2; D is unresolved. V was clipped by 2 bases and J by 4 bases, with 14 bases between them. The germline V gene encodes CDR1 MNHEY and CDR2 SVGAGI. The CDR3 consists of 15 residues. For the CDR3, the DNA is TGTGCCAGCAGTTACGGCTTCGGCGGAGTCTATGGCTACACCTTC. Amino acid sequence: CASSYGFGGVYGYTF.

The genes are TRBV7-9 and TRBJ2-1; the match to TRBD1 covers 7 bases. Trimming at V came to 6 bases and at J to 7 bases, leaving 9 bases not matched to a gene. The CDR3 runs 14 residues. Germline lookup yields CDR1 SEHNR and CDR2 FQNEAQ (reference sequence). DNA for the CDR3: TGTGCCAGCAGTTTTAGGGGGCTGGCGAATGAGCAGTTCTTC. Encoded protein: CASSFRGLANEQFF. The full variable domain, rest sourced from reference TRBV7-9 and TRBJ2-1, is DTGVSQNPRHKITKRGQNVTFRCDPISEHNRLYWYRQTLGQGPEFLTYFQNEAQLEKSRLLSDRFSAERPKGSFSTLEIQRTEQGDSAMYLCASSFRGLANEQFFGPGTRLTVL.

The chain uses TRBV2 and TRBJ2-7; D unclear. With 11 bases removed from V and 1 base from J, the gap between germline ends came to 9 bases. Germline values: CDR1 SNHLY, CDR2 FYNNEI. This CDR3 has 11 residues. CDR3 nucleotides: TGTGCCCTGTCACAGTCCTACGAGCAGTACTTC. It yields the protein CALSQSYEQYF.